The next 25 T cell receptor beta chains were all read from a single sample in a study of spatial heterogeneity in lung cancer. The sample's time point: blood at routine non-recurrence follow-up after resection. Each CDR3 protein is one row after TCRdb ran MiXCR on the 5' RACE reads. This sample has about 70,000 distinct CDR3 sequences, with 8% to 9% found just once. The sequencing used PBMCs, collected at follow-up. The receptors stem from a female donor with early-stage non-small cell lung cancer.

This clonotype came up many times. V is TRBV7-9 and J is TRBJ2-1; D is unresolved. Per the germline V gene, CDR1 is SEHNR and CDR2 is FQNEAQ (reference sequence). The V end lost 3 bases, the J end lost 12 bases, and 6 bases lay between the germline ends. This CDR3 is 10 amino acids long. The CDR3 bases are TGTGCCAGCAGCTTCAGCGTGCAGTTCTTC. Encoded protein: CASSFSVQFF.

This clonotype was seen at least ten times. V and J are TRBV19 and TRBJ1-5; D is possibly TRBD1 (6 bases). V was trimmed by 11 bases and J by 1 base, leaving 9 bases between them. CDR1 is LNHDA, CDR2 SQIVND, per germline (reference sequence). CDR3 length: 12 residues. The chain's CDR3 is CAVQGSNQPQHF. The CDR3 DNA follows: TGTGCCGTACAGGGCAGCAATCAGCCCCAGCATTTT.

This clonotype was recorded many times. The gene calls are TRBV7-3 and TRBJ2-1; the D is unclear. From germline, CDR1 is SGHTA and CDR2 FQGTGA. V was trimmed by 1 base and J by 5 bases, leaving 9 bases between them. The CDR3 consists of 14 residues. CDR3 sequence reads: CASSLMGSNNEQFF. CDR3 coding DNA: TGTGCCAGCAGCTTAATGGGATCCAACAATGAGCAGTTCTTC.

The V call is TRBV20-1, the J call TRBJ2-7; D unclear. Germline V CDR1 and CDR2: DFQATT, SNEGSKA (reference sequence). This CDR3 spans 17 amino acids. Trimming stripped 3 bases from V and 0 bases from J, with 21 bases between. The CDR3 DNA sequence: TGCAGTGCTAGCGCCTCCCGCGGTGGGTCAAGCTCCTACGAGCAGTACTTC. It encodes CSASASRGGSSSYEQYF.

Ten or more counts support this clonotype. This sequence joins TRBV7-3 and TRBJ2-2; TRBD1 or TRBD2 may be the D gene (5 bases each). The germline V gene encodes CDR1 SGHTA and CDR2 FQGTGA. The CDR3 is 16 residues long. Deletions cut 3 bases from V and 6 bases from J, with 17 bases between. The CDR3 DNA is TGTGCCAGCAGCTTGAGGGCCGCCGAAGGGGCCGGGGAGCTGTTTTTT. This sequence encodes CASSLRAAEGAGELFF.

This clonotype has a handful of counts. The chain couples TRBV6-5 to TRBJ2-5, with 10 positions matching TRBD2. The CDR3 length is 14 residues. Looked up from germline, CDR1 is MNHEY and CDR2 is SVGAGI. V shed 5 bases and J 5 bases; nucleotides not matched to a gene: 5. CDR3 amino acids: CASSTLAGKETQYF. DNA of the CDR3: TGTGCCAGCAGTACACTAGCGGGAAAGGAGACCCAGTACTTC.

The V call is TRBV29-1, the J call TRBJ1-2; the match to TRBD1 covers 9 bases. This CDR3 is 15 amino acids long. Germline CDR1 and CDR2: SQVTM and ANQGSEA. V dropped 2 bases and J dropped 8; count of bases not matched to a gene: 12. CDR3 sequence reads: CSVERDRAFNRGYTF. The CDR3 DNA follows: TGCAGCGTTGAAAGGGACAGGGCTTTTAATCGGGGCTACACCTTC.

This clonotype has a count of ten or more. This chain links TRBV20-1 with TRBJ2-5; D is uncertain. There are 12 residues in the CDR3. The germline gives CDR1 DFQATT, CDR2 SNEGSKA (reference sequence). V lost 3 bases to trimming and J lost 5 bases, with 10 bases between them. CDR3 sequence: CSARLSAETQYF. The CDR3 nucleotides read TGCAGTGCTAGGCTATCGGCCGAGACCCAGTACTTC.

J is TRBJ2-7 and V is TRBV20-1; TRBD1 aligns across 7 bases. J gave up 2 bases and V 3 bases, and 7 bases lay outside the gene matches. Per the germline V gene, CDR1 is DFQATT and CDR2 is SNEGSKA (reference sequence). This CDR3 comprises 14 residues. CDR3 sequence: CSARVSGTAYEQYF. The CDR3 region has the DNA TGCAGTGCTAGGGTCAGTGGGACAGCCTACGAGCAGTACTTC.

The genes are TRBV28 and TRBJ1-2; D might be TRBD1 (5 bases). V gave up 3 bases and J gave up 5 bases, with 16 bases separating them. There are 15 residues in the CDR3. CDR1 and CDR2 from the germline V gene are MDHEN and SYDVKM. CDR3 sequence reads: CASSFPQGFGYGYTF. In DNA, the CDR3 is TGTGCCAGCAGTTTTCCCCAGGGTTTTGGTTATGGCTACACCTTC.

The chain carries TRBV20-1 and TRBJ2-7; D gene uncertain. Germline V CDR1 and CDR2: DFQATT, SNEGSKA (reference sequence). This CDR3 comprises 13 residues. The germline V and J ends were trimmed by 3 bases and 3 bases, with 12 bases remaining between them. The CDR3 region has the DNA TGCAGTGCTAGCCTATCGTTGGGCTACGAGCAGTACTTC. This sequence encodes CSASLSLGYEQYF.

In this sample, this clonotype turned up many times. CDR3 in DNA: TGTGCCAGCAGATACACTAATTCACCCCTCCACTTT. It encodes CASRYTNSPLHF. V and J are TRBV27 and TRBJ1-6; D call uncertain. The length of the CDR3 is 12 residues. CDR1 MNHEY and CDR2 SMNVEV come from the germline V gene (reference sequence). V lost 6 bases and J lost 6, with 6 bases in between.

This clonotype was recorded at least ten times. J is TRBJ2-2 and V is TRBV7-8, with D hard to call. This CDR3 comprises 13 residues. The V and J ends lost 2 bases and 6 bases respectively, with 7 bases between them. Germline-derived CDR1 and CDR2 are SGHVS and FQNEAQ. The chain's CDR3 is CASSLTRSGELFF. The DNA of the CDR3 is TGTGCCAGCAGCTTAACAAGGTCCGGGGAGCTGTTTTTT.

The chain uses TRBV14 and TRBJ1-5; D is ambiguous. Germline CDR1 reads SGHDN; CDR2 reads FVKESK. The CDR3 loop spans 14 amino acids. Trimming left V 0 bases short and J 14 bases short, with 17 bases between. CDR3 DNA sequence: TGTGCCAGCAGCCAAGAACAGTCCTCTGAAGTGAAGCATTTT. Translating it yields CASSQEQSSEVKHF.

CDR3 nucleotide sequence: TGTGCCAGCAGGGCGACAGGGGGGTTCAATCAGCCCCAGCATTTT. Translating gives CASRATGGFNQPQHF. J is TRBJ1-5 and V is TRBV28; 9 bases align to TRBD1. The length of the CDR3 is 15 residues. V lost 6 bases, J lost 3 bases, and 6 bases stayed unmatched. CDR1 is MDHEN, CDR2 SYDVKM, per germline.

This clonotype occurred many times. The chain employs TRBV6-1 and TRBJ2-1, with 11 bases that match TRBD1. The CDR3 runs 19 residues. Germline V gives CDR1 MNHNS, CDR2 SASEGT. V shed 3 bases and J 2 bases; nucleotides not matched to a gene: 12. Written as DNA, the CDR3 is TGTGCCAGCAGTGACGAGCGGACAGGGGGCCGTATAGCCTACAATGAGCAGTTCTTC. It encodes CASSDERTGGRIAYNEQFF.

The chain employs TRBV29-1 and TRBJ2-1; D is uncertain. Trimming removed 5 bases at V and 0 bases at J, with 11 bases between. The CDR3 runs 14 residues. Germline V gene sequence: CDR1 SQVTM, CDR2 ANQGSEA. The chain's CDR3 is CSVNYCVSYNEQFF. CDR3 nucleotide sequence: TGCAGCGTTAACTATTGCGTCTCCTACAATGAGCAGTTCTTC.

This clonotype was counted only a few times. The CDR3 sequence: CASSAVREDPQHF. In DNA, the CDR3 is TGTGCCAGTAGTGCTGTCAGGGAGGATCCCCAGCATTTT. The rearrangement joins TRBV19 to TRBJ1-5, with D possibly being TRBD1 (5 bases). The CDR3 has 13 amino acids. Trimming pared 5 bases from V and 10 bases from J, leaving 15 bases between. Germline V lookup: CDR1 LNHDA, CDR2 SQIVND (reference sequence). Combining the CDR3 with reference TRBV19 and TRBJ1-5 gives the whole variable domain DGGITQSPKYLFRKEGQNVTLSCEQNLNHDAMYWYRQDPGQGLRLIYYSQIVNDFQKGDIAEGYSVSREKKESFPLTVTSAQKNPTAFYLCASSAVREDPQHFGDGTRLSIL.

This chain joins TRBV6-4 and TRBJ2-3; no clear D gene. Germline values: CDR1 MRHNA, CDR2 SNTAGT. The CDR3 has 16 residues. With 3 bases removed from V and 2 bases from J, the gap between germline ends came to 15 bases. The CDR3 coding sequence is TGTGCCAGCAGTGAAGGCAGCGCGAGCCCCACAGATACGCAGTATTTT. It is translated as CASSEGSASPTDTQYF.

The CDR3 spells CASSQNRGRTYEQYF. In nucleotides, the CDR3 is TGTGCCAGCAGCCAAAACAGGGGGCGCACCTACGAGCAGTACTTC. This chain links TRBV5-4 with TRBJ2-7, with TRBD1 matching 9 bases. V was pared by 4 bases and J by 2 bases, with 7 bases of the junction left unmatched. The CDR3 is made up of 15 amino acids. Per germline, CDR1 SGHNT and CDR2 YYREEE (reference sequence).

This clonotype was detected ten times or more. V usage is TRBV19 and J usage is TRBJ1-3; TRBD1 matches at 7 bases. The germline V gene has CDR1 LNHDA and CDR2 SQIVND (reference sequence). This CDR3 is built from 17 residues. The ends lost 5 bases at V and 0 bases at J; junction bases unmatched: 10. This CDR3 is CASSLPTGFLSGNTIYF. The CDR3, as DNA: TGTGCCAGTAGTCTCCCGACAGGGTTCCTCTCTGGAAACACCATATATTTT. The full variable domain, rest sourced from reference TRBV19 and TRBJ1-3, is DGGITQSPKYLFRKEGQNVTLSCEQNLNHDAMYWYRQDPGQGLRLIYYSQIVNDFQKGDIAEGYSVSREKKESFPLTVTSAQKNPTAFYLCASSLPTGFLSGNTIYFGEGSWLTVV.

The V gene is TRBV4-2, the J gene TRBJ2-7, with 11 nucleotides matching TRBD2. Trimming took 0 bases from V and 6 from J; bases not matched to a gene: 7. Germline CDR1 reads LGHNA; CDR2 reads YNFKEQ. The CDR3 consists of 16 residues. CDR3 in amino acids: CASSQDWLAGGSEQYF. The CDR3 DNA follows: TGTGCCAGCAGCCAAGATTGGCTAGCGGGAGGCTCCGAGCAGTACTTC.

In this sample, this clonotype turned up a few times. The chain uses TRBV7-3 and TRBJ2-3, with D perhaps TRBD1 or TRBD2 (5 bases each). The CDR3 sequence is 12 residues long. Between the trimmed V and J ends, which lost 3 bases and 6 bases, there was a span of 7 bases. Germline V gene data show CDR1 as SGHTA and CDR2 as FQGTGA. The CDR3 reads CASSLGVDTQYF. In nucleotides, the CDR3 is TGTGCCAGCAGCTTGGGGGTTGATACGCAGTATTTT.

This clonotype was counted ten times or more. V usage is TRBV5-4 and J usage is TRBJ2-5; 9 bases line up with TRBD1. The trim removed 4 bases at V and 1 base at J, leaving 5 bases unmatched. CDR1 and CDR2 from the germline V gene are SGHNT and YYREEE (reference sequence). The CDR3 has 15 residues. Here the CDR3 DNA reads TGTGCCAGCAGCCGACAGGGGGGGTCCCAAGAGACCCAGTACTTC. Translation gives CASSRQGGSQETQYF.

This clonotype was detected ten times or more. The gene calls are TRBV5-1 and TRBJ1-3; D remains unclear. Trimming took off 0 bases at V and 0 bases at J, with 4 bases between the two ends. CDR3 size: 14 residues. CDR1 and CDR2 from the germline V gene are SGHRS and YFSETQ. The DNA of the CDR3 is TGCGCCAGCAGCTTGGACAGCTCTGGAAACACCATATATTTT. Translated, it gives CASSLDSSGNTIYF.